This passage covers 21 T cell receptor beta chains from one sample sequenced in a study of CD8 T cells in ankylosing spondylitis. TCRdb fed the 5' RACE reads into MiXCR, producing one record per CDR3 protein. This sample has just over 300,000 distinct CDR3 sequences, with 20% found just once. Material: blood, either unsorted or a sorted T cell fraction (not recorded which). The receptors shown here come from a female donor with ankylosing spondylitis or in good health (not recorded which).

The DNA for the CDR3 is TGTGCCAGTATTTCCGAGGGACAGGGGGCATTTTACGAGCAGTACTTC. As protein: CASISEGQGAFYEQYF. The rearrangement joins TRBV12-3 or TRBV12-4 to TRBJ2-7; the match to TRBD1 covers 12 bases. J gave up 4 bases and V 9 bases, and 13 bases lay outside the gene matches. The CDR3 length is 16 residues.

The CDR3 here is CAWSLLRTGGGDEQFF. DNA for the CDR3: TGTGCCTGGAGCCTGCTCCGGACAGGGGGCGGCGATGAGCAGTTCTTC. The V call is TRBV30, the J call TRBJ2-1; TRBD1 agrees at 11 bases. Unmatched junction bases numbered 12, after V lost 3 bases and J lost 8 bases. CDR3 size: 16 residues. Germline values: CDR1 GTSNPN, CDR2 SVGIG (reference sequence).

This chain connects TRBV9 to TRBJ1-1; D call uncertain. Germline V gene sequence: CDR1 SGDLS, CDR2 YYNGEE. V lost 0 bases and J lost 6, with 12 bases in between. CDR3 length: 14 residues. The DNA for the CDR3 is TGTGCCAGCAGCGTAGGAGTCGTGCTGCCTGAAGCTTTCTTT. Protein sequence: CASSVGVVLPEAFF.

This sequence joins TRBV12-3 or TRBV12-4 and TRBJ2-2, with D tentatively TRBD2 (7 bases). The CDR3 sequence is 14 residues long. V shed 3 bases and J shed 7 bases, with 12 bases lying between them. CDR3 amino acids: CASSLGGLGGELFF. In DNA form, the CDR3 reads TGTGCCAGCAGTTTGGGGGGGCTTGGCGGGGAGCTGTTTTTT.

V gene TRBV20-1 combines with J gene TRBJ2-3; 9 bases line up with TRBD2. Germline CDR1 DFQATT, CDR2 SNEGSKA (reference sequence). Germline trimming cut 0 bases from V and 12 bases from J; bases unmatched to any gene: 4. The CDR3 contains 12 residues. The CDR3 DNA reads TGCAGTGCTAGAGATCCGGGACTAGCCCAGTATTTT. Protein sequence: CSARDPGLAQYF.

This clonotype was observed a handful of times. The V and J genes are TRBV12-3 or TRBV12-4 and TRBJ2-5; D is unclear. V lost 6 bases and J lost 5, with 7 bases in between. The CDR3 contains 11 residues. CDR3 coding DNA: TGTGCCAGCAGCCGACTGGAGACCCAGTACTTC. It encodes CASSRLETQYF.

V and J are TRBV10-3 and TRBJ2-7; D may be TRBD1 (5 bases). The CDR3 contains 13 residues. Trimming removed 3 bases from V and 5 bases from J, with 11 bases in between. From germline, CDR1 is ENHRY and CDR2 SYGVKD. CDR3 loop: CAISEGVRDEQYF. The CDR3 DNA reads TGTGCCATCAGTGAAGGGGTCCGGGACGAGCAGTACTTC.

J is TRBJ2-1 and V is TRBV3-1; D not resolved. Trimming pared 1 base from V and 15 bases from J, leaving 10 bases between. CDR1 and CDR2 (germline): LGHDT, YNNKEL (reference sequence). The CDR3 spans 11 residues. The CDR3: CASSQGEAGFF. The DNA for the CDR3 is TGTGCCAGCAGCCAAGGAGAGGCTGGGTTCTTC.

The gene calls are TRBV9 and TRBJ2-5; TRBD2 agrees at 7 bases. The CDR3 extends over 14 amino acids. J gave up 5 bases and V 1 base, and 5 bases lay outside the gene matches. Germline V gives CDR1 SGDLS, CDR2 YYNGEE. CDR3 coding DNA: TGTGCCAGCAGCGTAAGCGGGACGGCCGAGACCCAGTACTTC. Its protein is CASSVSGTAETQYF.

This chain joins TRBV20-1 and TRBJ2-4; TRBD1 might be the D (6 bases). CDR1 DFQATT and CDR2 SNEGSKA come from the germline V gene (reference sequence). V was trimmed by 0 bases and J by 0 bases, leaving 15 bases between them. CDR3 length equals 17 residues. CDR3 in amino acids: CSARDVTPRGAKNIQYF. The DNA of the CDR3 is TGCAGTGCTAGAGATGTAACCCCCAGGGGAGCCAAAAACATTCAGTACTTC.

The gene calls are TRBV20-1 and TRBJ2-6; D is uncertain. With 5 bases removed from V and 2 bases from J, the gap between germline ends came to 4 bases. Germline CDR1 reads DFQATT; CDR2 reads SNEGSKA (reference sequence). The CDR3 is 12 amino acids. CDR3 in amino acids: CSASAGANVLTF. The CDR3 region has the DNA TGCAGTGCTTCGGCTGGGGCCAACGTCCTGACTTTC.

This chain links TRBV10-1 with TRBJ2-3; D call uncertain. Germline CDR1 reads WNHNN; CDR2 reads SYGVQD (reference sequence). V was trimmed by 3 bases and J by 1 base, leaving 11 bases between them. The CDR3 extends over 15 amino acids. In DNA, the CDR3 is TGCGCCAGCAGTGAAACCCAGGTCGGCACAGATACGCAGTATTTT. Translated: CASSETQVGTDTQYF.

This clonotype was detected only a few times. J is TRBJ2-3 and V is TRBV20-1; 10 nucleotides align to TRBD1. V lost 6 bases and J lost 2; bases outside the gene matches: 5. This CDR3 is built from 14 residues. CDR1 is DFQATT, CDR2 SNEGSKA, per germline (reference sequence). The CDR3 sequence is CSALDRGDTDTQYF. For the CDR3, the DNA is TGCAGTGCGCTGGACAGGGGGGACACAGATACGCAGTATTTT.

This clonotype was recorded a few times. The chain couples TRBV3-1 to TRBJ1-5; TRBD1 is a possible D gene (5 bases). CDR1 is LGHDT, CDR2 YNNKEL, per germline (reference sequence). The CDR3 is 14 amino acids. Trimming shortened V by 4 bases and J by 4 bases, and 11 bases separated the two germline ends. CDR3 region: CASSRRRGNQPQHF. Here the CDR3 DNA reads TGTGCCAGCAGCCGCAGGCGGGGGAATCAGCCCCAGCATTTT.

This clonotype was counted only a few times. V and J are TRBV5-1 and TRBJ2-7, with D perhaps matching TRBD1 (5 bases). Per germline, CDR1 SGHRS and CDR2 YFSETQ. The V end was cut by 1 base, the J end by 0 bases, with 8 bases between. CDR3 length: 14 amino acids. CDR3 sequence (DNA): TGCGCCAGCAGCTTGTTCAGGGACTCCTACGAGCAGTACTTC. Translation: CASSLFRDSYEQYF.

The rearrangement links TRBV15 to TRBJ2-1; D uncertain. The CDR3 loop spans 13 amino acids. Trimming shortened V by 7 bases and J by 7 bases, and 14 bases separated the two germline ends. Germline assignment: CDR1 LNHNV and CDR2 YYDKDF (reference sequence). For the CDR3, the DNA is TGTGCCACCAAAGCCTGGAACGCGAATGAGCAGTTCTTC. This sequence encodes CATKAWNANEQFF.

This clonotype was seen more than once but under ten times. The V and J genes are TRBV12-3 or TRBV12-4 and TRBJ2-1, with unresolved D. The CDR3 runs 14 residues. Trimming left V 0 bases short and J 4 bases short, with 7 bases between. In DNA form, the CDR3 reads TGTGCCAGCAGTTTAGCCCGACAATACAATGAGCAGTTCTTC. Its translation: CASSLARQYNEQFF.

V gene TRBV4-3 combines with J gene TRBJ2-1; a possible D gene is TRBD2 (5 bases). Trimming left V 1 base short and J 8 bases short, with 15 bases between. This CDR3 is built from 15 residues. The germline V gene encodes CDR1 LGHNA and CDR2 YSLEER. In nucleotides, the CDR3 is TGCGCCAGCAGCCAAGGCGCTGCGGAGGTATATGAGCAGTTCTTC. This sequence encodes CASSQGAAEVYEQFF.

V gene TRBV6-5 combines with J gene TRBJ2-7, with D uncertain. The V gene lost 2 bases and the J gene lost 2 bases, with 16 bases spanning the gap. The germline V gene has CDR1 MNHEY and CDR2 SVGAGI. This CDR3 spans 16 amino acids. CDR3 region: CASSYNGQFGAYEQYF. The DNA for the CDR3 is TGTGCCAGCAGTTACAATGGCCAGTTTGGGGCCTACGAGCAGTACTTC.

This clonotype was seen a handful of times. The CDR3 bases are TGTGCCAGCAGCCCCGGGACAGTGAAGCCACCCCTCCACTTT. It translates to CASSPGTVKPPLHF. V gene TRBV7-9 combines with J gene TRBJ1-6, with 7 bases identical to TRBD1. J lost 11 bases, V lost 5 bases, and 9 bases had no gene match. CDR1 and CDR2 (germline): SEHNR, FQNEAQ (reference sequence). The CDR3 has 14 residues.

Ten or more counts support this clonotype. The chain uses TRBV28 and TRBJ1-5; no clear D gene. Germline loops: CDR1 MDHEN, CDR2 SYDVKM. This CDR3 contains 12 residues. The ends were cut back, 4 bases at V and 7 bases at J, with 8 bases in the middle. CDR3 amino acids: CASSSRQQPQHF. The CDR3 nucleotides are TGTGCCAGCAGTTCAAGACAACAGCCCCAGCATTTT.